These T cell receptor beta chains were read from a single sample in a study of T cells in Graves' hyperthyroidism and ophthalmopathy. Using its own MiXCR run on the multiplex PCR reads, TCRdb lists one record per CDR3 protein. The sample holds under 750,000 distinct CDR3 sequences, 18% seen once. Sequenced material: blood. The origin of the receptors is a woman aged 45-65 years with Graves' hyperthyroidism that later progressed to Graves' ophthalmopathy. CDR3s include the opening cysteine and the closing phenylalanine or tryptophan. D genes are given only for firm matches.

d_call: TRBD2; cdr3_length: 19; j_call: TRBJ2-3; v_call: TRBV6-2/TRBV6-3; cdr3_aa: CASSYSVAGETSSTDTQYF
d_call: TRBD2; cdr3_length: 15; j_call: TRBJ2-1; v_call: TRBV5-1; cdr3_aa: CASSFRPGGYNEQFF
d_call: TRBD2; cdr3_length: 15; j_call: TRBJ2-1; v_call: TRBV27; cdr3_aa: CASSLLGTSSYEQFF
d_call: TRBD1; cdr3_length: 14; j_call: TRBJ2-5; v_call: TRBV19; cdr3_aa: CASSRDRVEETQYF
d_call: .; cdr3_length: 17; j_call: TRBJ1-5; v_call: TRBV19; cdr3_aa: CASSIAATGFSNQPQHF
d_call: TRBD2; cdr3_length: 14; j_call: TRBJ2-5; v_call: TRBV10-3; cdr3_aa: CAISEASGGETQYF
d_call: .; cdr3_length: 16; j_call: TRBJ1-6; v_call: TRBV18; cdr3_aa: CASSPDPTGLNSPLHF
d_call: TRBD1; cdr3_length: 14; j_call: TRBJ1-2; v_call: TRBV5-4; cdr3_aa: CASSLMTGNYGYTF
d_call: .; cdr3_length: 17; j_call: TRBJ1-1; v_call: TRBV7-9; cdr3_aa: CASSLEGDRNLNTEAFF
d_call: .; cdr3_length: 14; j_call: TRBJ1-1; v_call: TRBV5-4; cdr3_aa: CASSWGGGVTEAFF
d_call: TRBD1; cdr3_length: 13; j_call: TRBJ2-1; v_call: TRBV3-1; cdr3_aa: CASSPFQGDEQFF
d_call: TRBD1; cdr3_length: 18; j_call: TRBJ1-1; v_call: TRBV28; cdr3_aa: CASSFPQDRGPIETEAFF
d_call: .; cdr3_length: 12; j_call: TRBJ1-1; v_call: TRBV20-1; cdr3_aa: CSASAVYTEAFF
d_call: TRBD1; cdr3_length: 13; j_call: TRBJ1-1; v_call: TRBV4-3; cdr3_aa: CASSHRTGLEAFF
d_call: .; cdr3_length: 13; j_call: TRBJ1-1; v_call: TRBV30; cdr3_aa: CAWSVATAFEAFF
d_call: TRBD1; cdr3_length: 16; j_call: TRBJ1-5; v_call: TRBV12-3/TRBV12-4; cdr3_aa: CASSLVPGGDNQPQHF
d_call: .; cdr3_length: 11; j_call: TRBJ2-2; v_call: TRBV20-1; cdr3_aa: CSASTTGELFF
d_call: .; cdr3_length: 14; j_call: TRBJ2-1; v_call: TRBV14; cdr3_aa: CASSQDPRGGEQFF
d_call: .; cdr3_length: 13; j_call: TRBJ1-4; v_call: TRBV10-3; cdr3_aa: CAIRQKTNEKLFF
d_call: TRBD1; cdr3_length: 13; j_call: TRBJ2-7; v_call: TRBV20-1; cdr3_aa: CSAISGTGIEQYF
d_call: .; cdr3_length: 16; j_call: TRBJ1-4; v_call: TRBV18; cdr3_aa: CASSPRGTGTNEKLFF
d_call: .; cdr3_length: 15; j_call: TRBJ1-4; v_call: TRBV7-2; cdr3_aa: CASSLATGPWEKLFF
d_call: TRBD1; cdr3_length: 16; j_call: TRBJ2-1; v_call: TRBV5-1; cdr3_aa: CASSLIGTDLYNEQFF
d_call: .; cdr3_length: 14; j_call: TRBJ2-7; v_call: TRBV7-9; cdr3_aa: CASSLDGETYEQYF
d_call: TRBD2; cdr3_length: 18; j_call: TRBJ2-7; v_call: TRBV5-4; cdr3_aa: CASSPGTSGGAGLYEQYF
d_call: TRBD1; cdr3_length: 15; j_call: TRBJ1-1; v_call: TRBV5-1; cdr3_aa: CASSHDDREGTEAFF
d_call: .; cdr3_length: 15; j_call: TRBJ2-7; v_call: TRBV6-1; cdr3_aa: CASSVLRNLIYEQYF
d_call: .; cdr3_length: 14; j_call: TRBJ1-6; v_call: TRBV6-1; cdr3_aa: CARRDPHDNSPPHF
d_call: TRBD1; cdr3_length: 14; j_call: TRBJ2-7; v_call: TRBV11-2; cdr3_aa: CASSYAGTGYEQYF